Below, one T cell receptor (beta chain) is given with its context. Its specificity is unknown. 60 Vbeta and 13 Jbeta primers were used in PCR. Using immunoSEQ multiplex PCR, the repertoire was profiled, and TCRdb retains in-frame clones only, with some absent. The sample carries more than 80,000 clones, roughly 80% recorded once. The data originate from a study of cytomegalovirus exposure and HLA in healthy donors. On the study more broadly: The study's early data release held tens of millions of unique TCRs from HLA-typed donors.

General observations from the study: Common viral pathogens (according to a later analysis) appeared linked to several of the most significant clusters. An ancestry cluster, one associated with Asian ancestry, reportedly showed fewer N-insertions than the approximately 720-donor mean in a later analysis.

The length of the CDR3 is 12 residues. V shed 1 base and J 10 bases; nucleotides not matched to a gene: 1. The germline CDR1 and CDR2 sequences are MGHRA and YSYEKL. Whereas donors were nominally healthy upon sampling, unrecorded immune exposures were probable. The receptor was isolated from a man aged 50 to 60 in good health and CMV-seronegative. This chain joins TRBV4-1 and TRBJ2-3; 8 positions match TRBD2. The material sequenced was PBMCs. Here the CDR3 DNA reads TGCGCCAGCAGCCAAGCCGGGGGGGCGCAGTATTTT. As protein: CASSQAGGAQYF.